The clone carrying this T cell receptor beta chain was seen many times. Its antigen remains unknown. Total RNA was isolated from each sample in quantities of at least 6 micrograms. A second roughly 7 to 11 cycle PCR used barcoded and J-beta primers. TCRdb reprocessed the 5' RACE reads via MiXCR and lists one record per CDR3 protein. The repertoire consists of around 1,700,000 distinct CDR3 sequences, with over 25% occurring once and the leading ten covering 7.7%. The data derive from a study of blood T cells in healthy people across ages. With 4 bases removed from V and 0 bases from J, the gap between germline ends came to 13 bases. CDR3 length: 17 amino acids. The study, taken as a whole, reports: PBMCs went unsorted, and a conclusive naive versus antigen-experienced comparison was therefore prevented. TCR beta diversity was tightly associated with the proportion of naive T cells.

The material sequenced was blood. This chain uses TRBV12-3 or TRBV12-4 with TRBJ2-6; D remains ambiguous. The sequence came from a woman aged 25 to 39 in good health. CDR3: CASSSDPRSSGANVLTF. The CDR3 nucleotides are TGTGCCAGCAGTTCAGACCCTAGAAGCTCTGGGGCCAACGTCCTGACTTTC.